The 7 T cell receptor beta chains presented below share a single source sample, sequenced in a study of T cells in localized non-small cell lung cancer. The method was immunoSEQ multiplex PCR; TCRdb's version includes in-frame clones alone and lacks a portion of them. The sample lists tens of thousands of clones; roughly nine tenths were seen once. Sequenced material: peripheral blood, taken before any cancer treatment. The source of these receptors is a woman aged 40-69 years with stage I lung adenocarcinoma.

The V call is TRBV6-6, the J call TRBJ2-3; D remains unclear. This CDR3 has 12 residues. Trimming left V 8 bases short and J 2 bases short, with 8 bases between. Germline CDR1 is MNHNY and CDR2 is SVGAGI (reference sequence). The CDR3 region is CASGKDTDTQYF. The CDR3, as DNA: TGTGCCAGCGGGAAGGACACAGATACGCAGTATTTT.

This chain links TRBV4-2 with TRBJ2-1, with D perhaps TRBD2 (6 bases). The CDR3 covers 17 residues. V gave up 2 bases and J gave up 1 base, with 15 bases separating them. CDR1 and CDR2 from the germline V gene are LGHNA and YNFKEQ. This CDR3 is CASSQYQAGRSYNEQFF. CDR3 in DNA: TGTGCCAGCAGCCAATATCAAGCGGGTAGGTCCTACAATGAGCAGTTCTTC.

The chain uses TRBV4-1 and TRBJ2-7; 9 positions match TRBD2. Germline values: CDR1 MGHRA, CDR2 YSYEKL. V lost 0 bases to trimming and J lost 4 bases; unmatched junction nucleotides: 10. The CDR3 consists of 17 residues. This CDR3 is CASSQEGQAGGQYEQYF. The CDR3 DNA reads TGCGCCAGCAGCCAAGAAGGACAGGCGGGGGGGCAGTACGAGCAGTACTTC.

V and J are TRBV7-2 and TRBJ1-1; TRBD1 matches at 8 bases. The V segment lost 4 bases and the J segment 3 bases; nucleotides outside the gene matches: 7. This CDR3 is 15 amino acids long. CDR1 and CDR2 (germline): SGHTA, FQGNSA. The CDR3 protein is CASSSAGGYDTEAFF. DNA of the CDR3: TGTGCCAGCAGCTCCGCAGGGGGCTATGACACTGAAGCTTTCTTT.

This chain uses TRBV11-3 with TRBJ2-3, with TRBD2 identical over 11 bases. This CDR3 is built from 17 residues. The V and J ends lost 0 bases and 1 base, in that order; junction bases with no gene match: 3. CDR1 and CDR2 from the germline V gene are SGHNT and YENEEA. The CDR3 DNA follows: TGTGCCAGCAGCTTAGAAGGTAGCGGGGGGGGCACAGATACGCAGTATTTT. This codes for CASSLEGSGGGTDTQYF.

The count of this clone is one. The CDR3 DNA sequence: TGTGCCAGCAGAACCGAGCCGACCTCCTACGAGCAGTACTTC. Encoded protein: CASRTEPTSYEQYF. The chain combines TRBV6-6 with TRBJ2-7; no definite D call. Looked up from germline, CDR1 is MNHNY and CDR2 is SVGAGI (reference sequence). This CDR3 contains 14 residues. Trimming removed 6 bases from V and 0 bases from J, with 12 bases in between.

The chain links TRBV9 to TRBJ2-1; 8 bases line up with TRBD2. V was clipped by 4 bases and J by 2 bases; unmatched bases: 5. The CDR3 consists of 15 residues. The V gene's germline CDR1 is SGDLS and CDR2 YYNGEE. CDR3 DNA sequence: TGTGCCAGCAGCTCTATTAGCGGGACCTACAATGAGCAGTTCTTC. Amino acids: CASSSISGTYNEQFF.